A selection of T cell receptor beta chains follows, all from one sample in a study of STAT5B mutations in CD4+ large granular lymphocyte leukemia. Sequencing used immunoSEQ multiplex PCR; TCRdb keeps in-frame clones, though not all of them. The sample lists fewer than 35,000 clones, roughly 70% seen once, with roughly 1% in the top ten. What was sequenced was CD4+ T cells from blood buffy coats. The receptor set was obtained from a human donor in good health. CDR3s include the opening cysteine and the closing phenylalanine or tryptophan. D genes are given only for firm matches. Not all rows give a size; the values are once, few, many and, for expanded clones, a class.

d_call | j_call | clone_size | v_call | cdr3_aa | cdr3_nt
. | TRBJ2-1 | . | TRBV6-6 | CASRTPGRRQFF | TGTGCCAGCAGGACACCCGGTCGTAGGCAGTTCTTC
. | TRBJ2-1 | . | TRBV6-1 | CASSELRVSDNQQFF | TGTGCCAGCAGTGAACTAAGGGTGTCTGACAACCAGCAGTTCTTC
. | TRBJ2-7 | . | TRBV19 | CATKWDFPGSGEQYF | TGTGCCACTAAGTGGGATTTCCCTGGTTCGGGCGAGCAGTACTTC
TRBD1 | TRBJ1-2 | . | TRBV6-1 | CASSESGTGGLRYGYTF | TGTGCCAGCAGTGAATCCGGGACAGGGGGCCTTAGGTATGGCTACACCTTC
TRBD1 | TRBJ1-1 | few | TRBV19 | CASNNRGSTEAFF | TGTGCCAGTAATAACAGGGGGTCCACTGAAGCTTTCTTT
. | TRBJ1-6 | . | TRBV5-1 | CASSLEPIESPLHF | TGCGCCAGCAGCTTGGAGCCGATTGAGTCACCCCTCCACTTT
. | TRBJ2-7 | . | TRBV25-1 | CASTGGNGAEQYF | TGTGCCAGCACTGGAGGGAATGGGGCCGAGCAGTACTTC
. | TRBJ2-3 | . | TRBV7-2 | CASSLGDPFTDTQYF | TGTGCCAGCAGCTTAGGGGACCCTTTCACAGATACGCAGTATTTT
. | TRBJ2-7 | . | TRBV5-1 | CASRPPGRSSYEQYF | TGCGCCAGCCGACCTCCGGGACGGAGCTCCTACGAGCAGTACTTC
. | TRBJ1-2 | . | TRBV5-6 | CASSLSGYGYTF | TGTGCCAGCAGCTTATCAGGGTATGGCTACACCTTC
TRBD1 | TRBJ1-5 | few | TRBV19 | CASSANHRGGSNQPQHF | TGTGCCAGTAGTGCCAATCACAGGGGAGGGAGCAATCAGCCCCAGCATTTT
. | TRBJ2-4 | . | TRBV5-4 | CASSLAGVWGKNIQYF | TGTGCCAGCAGCTTGGCCGGGGTCTGGGGGAAAAACATTCAGTACTTC
. | TRBJ2-7 | . | TRBV13 | CASSLGVPFLSYEQYF | TGTGCCAGCAGCTTAGGCGTCCCATTCCTGTCCTACGAGCAGTACTTC
TRBD1 | TRBJ2-2 | . | TRBV29-1 | CSVAGTGGGELFF | TGCAGCGTCGCCGGGACAGGGGGCGGGGAGCTGTTTTTT
. | TRBJ1-2 | once | TRBV5-1 | CASSLGGRRNYGYTF | TGCGCCAGCAGCTTGGGGGGCAGGAGGAACTATGGCTACACCTTC
TRBD2 | TRBJ2-3 | . | TRBV7-9 | CASSAFGLAGQSDTQYF | TGTGCCAGCAGCGCCTTCGGACTAGCGGGACAATCAGATACGCAGTATTTT
TRBD1 | TRBJ2-7 | . | TRBV19 | CASSIQMGQGRDEQYF | TGTGCCAGTAGTATACAAATGGGACAGGGGCGCGACGAGCAGTACTTC
TRBD2 | TRBJ2-2 | . | TRBV28 | CASTRPYHSGGANTGELFF | TGTGCCAGCACCCGGCCGTACCATAGCGGGGGAGCGAACACCGGGGAGCTGTTTTTT
TRBD2 | TRBJ2-1 | . | TRBV7-3 | CASSLISGRESSEQFF | TGTGCCAGCAGCTTAATTTCCGGGCGGGAGTCAAGTGAGCAGTTCTTC
TRBD1 | TRBJ1-2 | . | TRBV5-6 | CASSLERGTGLRYGGYTF | TGTGCCAGCAGCTTGGAACGGGGGACAGGGCTTAGGTATGGTGGCTACACCTTC
TRBD1 | TRBJ2-3 | . | TRBV5-5 | CASGRPDRDTQYF | TGTGCCAGCGGACGTCCGGACAGGGATACGCAGTATTTT